This is a list of T cell receptor beta chains from one sample in a study of cytomegalovirus exposure and HLA in healthy donors. Libraries were prepared by immunoSEQ multiplex PCR; TCRdb keeps only in-frame clonotypes and omits some of them. The sample carries 80,000 or so clones, about 75% recorded once. The specimen was PBMCs. The receptors stem from a man aged 60-69 years in good health and CMV-seropositive. The CDR3 runs from the conserved cysteine through the conserved F or W. The order of the fields is D gene, J gene, V gene, clone size, CDR3 protein, CDR3 DNA. A D gene is named only where the DNA matches it firmly. Only part of the rows carry a size: once, few, many, or a class if the clone is expanded.

NA TRBJ2-1 TRBV27 NA CASSLVRGRGEQFF TGTGCCAGCAGTTTGGTGCGGGGTAGGGGTGAGCAGTTCTTC
NA TRBJ2-3 TRBV7-3 once CASSGGAGTDTQYF TGTGCCAGCAGCGGGGGGGCCGGCACAGATACGCAGTATTTT
TRBD2 TRBJ2-3 TRBV9 NA CASSRPDGGITDTQYF TGTGCCAGCAGCCGACCGGACGGGGGGATCACAGATACGCAGTATTTT
NA TRBJ1-1 TRBV6-1 NA CASSEGLMNTEAFF TGTGCCAGCAGTGAAGGGCTTATGAACACTGAAGCTTTCTTT
NA TRBJ2-7 TRBV29-1 NA CSVEVFPFSYEQYF TGCAGCGTTGAAGTCTTCCCTTTCTCCTACGAGCAGTACTTC
TRBD1 TRBJ2-5 TRBV5-6 few CASSRDRAQETQYF TGTGCCAGCAGCCGGGACAGGGCCCAAGAGACCCAGTACTTC
NA TRBJ1-4 TRBV11-2 NA CASSPRVANEKLFF TGTGCCAGCAGCCCTCGGGTAGCTAATGAAAAACTGTTTTTT
TRBD2 TRBJ2-5 TRBV5-6 NA CASSPVRTRWSETQYF TGTGCCAGCAGCCCTGTAAGGACTAGGTGGTCAGAGACCCAGTACTTC
NA TRBJ2-3 TRBV18 NA CASSPGRGPTDTQYF TGTGCCAGCTCACCGGGCAGGGGACCCACAGATACGCAGTATTTT
TRBD1 TRBJ2-3 TRBV2 NA CASYTGTVTDTQYF TGTGCCAGCTATACCGGGACAGTCACAGATACGCAGTATTTT
NA TRBJ2-3 TRBV25-1 NA CASSEYLSADTQYF TGTGCCAGCAGTGAATATCTGTCAGCAGATACGCAGTATTTT